The TCR beta chain under discussion was sequenced for a study of tumor-infiltrating lymphocytes in primary liver carcinoma. About this clonotype: At one boundary the junction diverges from the germline segment, which might be a read error.

From unsorted bulk tissue weighing roughly 19-34 mg, DNA and RNA were co-extracted. Synthesis of TCR beta cDNA was carried out from 450 to 650 ng total RNA with a constant-region primer. Three nested multiplex PCR rounds, a slightly modified ARM-PCR method, built the TCR beta libraries. TCRdb independently ran MiXCR on the multiplex PCR reads; one entry per CDR3 protein. This sample has some 21,000 distinct CDR3 sequences, with 75% to 80% found just once. The source of this sequence is a woman in her 30s with primary liver carcinoma and hepatitis B virus infection. The specimen was liver tumor tissue from sampling region 1. Stated subset: tumor region T1, superior pole.

CDR3 coding DNA: TGTGCCAGCGGTTACAAGAAGAGCAGCTCCTACGAGCAGTACTTC. It translates to CASGYKKSSSYEQYF. V usage is TRBV6-5 and J usage is TRBJ2-7, with D unresolved. The CDR3 totals 15 residues. CDR1 and CDR2 from the germline V gene are MNHEY and SVGAGI.